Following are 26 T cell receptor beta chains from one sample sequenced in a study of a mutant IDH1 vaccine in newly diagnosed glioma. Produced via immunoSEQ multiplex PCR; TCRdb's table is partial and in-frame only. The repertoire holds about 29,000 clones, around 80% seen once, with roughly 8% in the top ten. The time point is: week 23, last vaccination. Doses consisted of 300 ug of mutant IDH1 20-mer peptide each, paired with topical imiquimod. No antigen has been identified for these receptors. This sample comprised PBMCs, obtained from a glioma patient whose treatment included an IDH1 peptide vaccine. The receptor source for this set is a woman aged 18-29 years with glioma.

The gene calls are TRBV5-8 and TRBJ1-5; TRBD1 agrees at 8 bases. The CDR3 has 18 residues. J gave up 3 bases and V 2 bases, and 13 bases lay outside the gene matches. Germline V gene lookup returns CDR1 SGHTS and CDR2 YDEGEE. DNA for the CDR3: TGTGCCAGCAGCTTACTTAGAGCCGCGACAGGGGACAATCAGCCCCAGCATTTT. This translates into CASSLLRAATGDNQPQHF.

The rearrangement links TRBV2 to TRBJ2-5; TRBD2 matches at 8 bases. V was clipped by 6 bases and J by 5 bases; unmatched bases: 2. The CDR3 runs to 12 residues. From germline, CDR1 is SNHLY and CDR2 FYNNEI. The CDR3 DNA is TGTGCCAGCAGGGGCGGGGGGGAGACCCAGTACTTC. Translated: CASRGGGETQYF.

This CDR3 is CAWSVQGAEAFF. The CDR3 bases are TGTGCCTGGAGTGTACAGGGAGCTGAAGCTTTCTTT. V is TRBV30 and J is TRBJ1-1; maybe TRBD1 (6 bases). From germline, CDR1 is GTSNPN and CDR2 SVGIG (reference sequence). The CDR3 totals 12 residues. Between the trimmed V and J ends, which lost 0 bases and 6 bases, there was a span of 8 bases.

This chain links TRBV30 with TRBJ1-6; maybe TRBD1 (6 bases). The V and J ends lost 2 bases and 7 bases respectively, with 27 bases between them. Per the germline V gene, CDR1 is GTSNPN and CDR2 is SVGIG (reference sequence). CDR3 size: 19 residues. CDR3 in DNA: TGTGCCTGGAGTCCGGGACCCGGGACACCGGGCGGGAGGAATTCACCCCTCCACTTT. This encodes CAWSPGPGTPGGRNSPLHF.

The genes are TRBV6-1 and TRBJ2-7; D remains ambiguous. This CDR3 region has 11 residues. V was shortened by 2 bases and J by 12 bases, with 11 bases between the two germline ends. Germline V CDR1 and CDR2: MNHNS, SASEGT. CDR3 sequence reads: CASSELQVGYF. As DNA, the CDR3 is TGTGCCAGCAGTGAACTGCAGGTCGGGTACTTC.

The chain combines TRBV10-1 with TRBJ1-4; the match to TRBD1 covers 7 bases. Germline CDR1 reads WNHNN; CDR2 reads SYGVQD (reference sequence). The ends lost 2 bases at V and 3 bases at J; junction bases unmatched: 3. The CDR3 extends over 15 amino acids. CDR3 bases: TGCGCCAGCAGTGAGAGGGGACAGCCTAATGAAAAACTGTTTTTT. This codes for CASSERGQPNEKLFF.

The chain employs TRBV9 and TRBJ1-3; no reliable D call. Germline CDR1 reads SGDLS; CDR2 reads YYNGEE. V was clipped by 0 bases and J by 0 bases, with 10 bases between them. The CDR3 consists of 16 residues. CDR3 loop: CASSVAAASSGNTIYF. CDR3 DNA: TGTGCCAGCAGCGTAGCGGCGGCCTCCTCTGGAAACACCATATATTTT.

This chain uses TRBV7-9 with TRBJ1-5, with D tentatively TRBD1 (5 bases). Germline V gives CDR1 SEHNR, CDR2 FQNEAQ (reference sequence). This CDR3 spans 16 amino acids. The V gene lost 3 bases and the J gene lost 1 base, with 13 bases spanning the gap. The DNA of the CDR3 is TGTGCCAGCAGCTTGGGAGGGCAGGGAAGCAATCAGCCCCAGCATTTT. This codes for CASSLGGQGSNQPQHF.

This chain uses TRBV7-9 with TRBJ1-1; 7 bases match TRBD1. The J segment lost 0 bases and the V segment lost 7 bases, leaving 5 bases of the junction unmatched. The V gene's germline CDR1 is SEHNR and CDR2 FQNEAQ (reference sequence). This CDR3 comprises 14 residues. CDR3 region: CASTRQGVNTEAFF. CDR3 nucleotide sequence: TGTGCCAGCACCAGACAGGGTGTGAACACTGAAGCTTTCTTT.

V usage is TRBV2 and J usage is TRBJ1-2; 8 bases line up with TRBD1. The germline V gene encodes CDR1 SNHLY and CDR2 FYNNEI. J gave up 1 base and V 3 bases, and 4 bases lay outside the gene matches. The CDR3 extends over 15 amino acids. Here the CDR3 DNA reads TGTGCCAGCAGTGACCAGGGGGCGCTTAACTATGGCTACACCTTC. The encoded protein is CASSDQGALNYGYTF.

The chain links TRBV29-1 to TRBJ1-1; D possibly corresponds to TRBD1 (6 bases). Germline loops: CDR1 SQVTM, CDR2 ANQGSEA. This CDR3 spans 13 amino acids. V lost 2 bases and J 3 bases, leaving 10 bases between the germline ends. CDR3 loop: CSVESGADTEAFF. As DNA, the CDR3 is TGCAGCGTTGAATCAGGGGCTGACACTGAAGCTTTCTTT.

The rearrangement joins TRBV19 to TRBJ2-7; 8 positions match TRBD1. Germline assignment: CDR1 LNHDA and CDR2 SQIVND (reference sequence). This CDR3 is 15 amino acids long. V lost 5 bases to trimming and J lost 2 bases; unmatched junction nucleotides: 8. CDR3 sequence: CASSYSDRAPYEQYF. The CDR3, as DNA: TGTGCCAGTAGTTACTCGGACAGGGCTCCCTACGAGCAGTACTTC.

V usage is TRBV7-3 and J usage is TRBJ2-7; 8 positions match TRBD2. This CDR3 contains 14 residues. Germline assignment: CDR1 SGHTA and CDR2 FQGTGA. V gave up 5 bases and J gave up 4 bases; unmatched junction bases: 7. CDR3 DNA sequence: TGTGCCAGCAGCCCGGGAGGGGGAGGTTACGAGCAGTACTTC. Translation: CASSPGGGGYEQYF.

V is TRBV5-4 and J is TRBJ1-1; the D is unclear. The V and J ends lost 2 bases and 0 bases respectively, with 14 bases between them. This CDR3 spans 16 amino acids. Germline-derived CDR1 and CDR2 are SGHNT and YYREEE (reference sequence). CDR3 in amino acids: CASSFLGSLMNTEAFF. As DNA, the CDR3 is TGTGCCAGCAGCTTTCTTGGCAGCCTGATGAACACTGAAGCTTTCTTT. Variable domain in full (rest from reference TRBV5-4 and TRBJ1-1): ETGVTQSPTHLIKTRGQQVTLRCSSQSGHNTVSWYQQALGQGPQFIFQYYREEENGRGNFPPRFSGLQFPNYSSELNVNALELDDSALYLCASSFLGSLMNTEAFFGQGTRLTVV.

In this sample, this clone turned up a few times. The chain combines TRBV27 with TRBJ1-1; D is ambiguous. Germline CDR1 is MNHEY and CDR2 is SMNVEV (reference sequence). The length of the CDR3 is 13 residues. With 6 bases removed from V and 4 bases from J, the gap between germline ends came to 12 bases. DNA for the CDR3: TGTGCCAGCAGCCAAGCACTGGCCACTGAAGCTTTCTTT. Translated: CASSQALATEAFF.

The CDR3 spells CASSLNTVWGTYGYTF. For the CDR3, the DNA is TGTGCCAGCAGCTTAAACACCGTCTGGGGGACCTATGGCTACACCTTC. This chain connects TRBV7-8 to TRBJ1-2; D might be TRBD1 (5 bases). Deletions cut 2 bases from V and 4 bases from J, with 17 bases between. This CDR3 is built from 16 residues. CDR1 is SGHVS, CDR2 FQNEAQ, per germline. The full variable domain, in which reference TRBV7-8 and TRBJ1-2 provide the parts outside the CDR3, is GAGVSQSPRYKVAKRGQDVALRCDPISGHVSLFWYQQALGQGPEFLTYFQNEAQLDKSGLPSDRFFAERPEGSVSTLKIQRTQQEDSAVYLCASSLNTVWGTYGYTFGSGTRLTVV.

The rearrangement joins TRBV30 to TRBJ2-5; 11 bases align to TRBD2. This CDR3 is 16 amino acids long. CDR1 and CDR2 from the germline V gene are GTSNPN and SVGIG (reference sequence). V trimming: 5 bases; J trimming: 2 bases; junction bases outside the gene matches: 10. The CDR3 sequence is CAWDLSGTSGQETQYF. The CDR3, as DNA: TGTGCCTGGGACCTAAGCGGGACTAGCGGACAAGAGACCCAGTACTTC.

The CDR3, as DNA: TGTGCCAGCAGCCGAGGCGTACAGGGACCTGAAGCTTTCTTT. Translation gives CASSRGVQGPEAFF. This chain links TRBV7-2 with TRBJ1-1; maybe TRBD1 (6 bases). This CDR3 contains 14 residues. From germline, CDR1 is SGHTA and CDR2 FQGNSA. V was clipped by 5 bases and J by 6 bases, with 16 bases between them.

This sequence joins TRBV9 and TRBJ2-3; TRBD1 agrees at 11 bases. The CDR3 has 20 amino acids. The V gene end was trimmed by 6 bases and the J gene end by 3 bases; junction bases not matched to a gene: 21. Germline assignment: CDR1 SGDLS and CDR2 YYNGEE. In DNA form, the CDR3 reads TGTGCCAGCACCAAATACGGGACAGGGGGTTTGTGGAGTGAAACAGATACGCAGTATTTT. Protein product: CASTKYGTGGLWSETDTQYF.

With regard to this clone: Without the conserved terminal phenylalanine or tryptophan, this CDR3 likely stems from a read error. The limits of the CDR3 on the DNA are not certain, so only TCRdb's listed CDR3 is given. CDR3: CASSVEGGDRGRV. The chain employs TRBV9 and TRBJ1-2; the table assigns TRBD1, which was not confirmed against the DNA. Germline CDR1 is SGDLS and CDR2 is YYNGEE. The length of the CDR3 is 13 amino acids, counting both ends.

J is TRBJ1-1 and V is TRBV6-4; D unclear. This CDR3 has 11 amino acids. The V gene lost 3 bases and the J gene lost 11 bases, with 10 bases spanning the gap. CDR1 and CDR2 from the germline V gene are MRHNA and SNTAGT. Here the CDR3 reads CASSDGTEAFF. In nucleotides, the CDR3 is TGTGCCAGCAGTGATGGCACCGAGGCTTTCTTT.

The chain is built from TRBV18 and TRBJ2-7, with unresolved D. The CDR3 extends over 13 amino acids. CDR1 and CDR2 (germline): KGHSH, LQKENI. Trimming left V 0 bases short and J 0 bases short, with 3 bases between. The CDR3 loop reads CASSPPGSYEQYF. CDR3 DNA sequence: TGTGCCAGCTCACCACCGGGCTCCTACGAGCAGTACTTC.

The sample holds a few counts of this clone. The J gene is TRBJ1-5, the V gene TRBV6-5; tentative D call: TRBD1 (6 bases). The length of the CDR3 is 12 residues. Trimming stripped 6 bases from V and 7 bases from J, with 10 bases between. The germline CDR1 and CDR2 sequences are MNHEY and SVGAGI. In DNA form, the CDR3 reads TGTGCCAGCAGGACCGGACAGCAGCCCCAGCATTTT. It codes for CASRTGQQPQHF.

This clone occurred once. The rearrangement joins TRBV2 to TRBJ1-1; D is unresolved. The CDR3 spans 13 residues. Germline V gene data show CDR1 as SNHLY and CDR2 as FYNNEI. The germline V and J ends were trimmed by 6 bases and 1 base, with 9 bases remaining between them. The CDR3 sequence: CASSQESNTEAFF. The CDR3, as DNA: TGTGCCAGCAGCCAAGAGTCGAACACTGAAGCTTTCTTT.

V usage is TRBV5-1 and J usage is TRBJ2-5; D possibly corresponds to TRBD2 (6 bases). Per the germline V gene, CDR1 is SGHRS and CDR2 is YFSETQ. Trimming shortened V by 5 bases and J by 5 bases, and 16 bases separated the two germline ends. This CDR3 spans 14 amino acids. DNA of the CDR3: TGCGCCAGCAGTCCGGCGGGGCCTAGGGAGACCCAGTACTTC. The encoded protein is CASSPAGPRETQYF.

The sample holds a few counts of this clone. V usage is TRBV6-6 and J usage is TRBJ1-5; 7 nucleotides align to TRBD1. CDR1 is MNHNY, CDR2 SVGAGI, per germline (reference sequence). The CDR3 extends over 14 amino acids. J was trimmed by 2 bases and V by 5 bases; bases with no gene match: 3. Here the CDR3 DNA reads TGTGCCAGCAGTGGGGACAGCCGCAATCAGCCCCAGCATTTT. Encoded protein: CASSGDSRNQPQHF.